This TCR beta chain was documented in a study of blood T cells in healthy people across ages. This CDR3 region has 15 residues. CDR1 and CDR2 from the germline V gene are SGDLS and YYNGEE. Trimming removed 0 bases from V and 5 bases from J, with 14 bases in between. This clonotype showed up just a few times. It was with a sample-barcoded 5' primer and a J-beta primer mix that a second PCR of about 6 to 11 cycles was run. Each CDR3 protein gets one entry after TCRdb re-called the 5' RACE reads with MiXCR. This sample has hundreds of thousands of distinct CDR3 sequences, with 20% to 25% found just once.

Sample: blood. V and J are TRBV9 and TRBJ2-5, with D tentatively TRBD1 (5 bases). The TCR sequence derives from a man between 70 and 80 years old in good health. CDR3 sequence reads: CASSVGVAGAETQYF. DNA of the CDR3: TGTGCCAGCAGCGTAGGGGTGGCTGGGGCGGAGACCCAGTACTTC.